One sample yielded the 29 T cell receptor beta chains listed below, sequenced in a study of post-analysis software for immune sequencing data. Study results and caveats: TRBV5-6, TRBV5-1 and TRBV20-1 belonged to a set of about five TRBV segments that were more frequent in patients than controls.

TCR beta cDNA libraries had unique molecular identifiers. MiXCR, run by TCRdb on the PCR reads, gives a single entry per CDR3 protein. This table holds hundreds of thousands of distinct CDR3 sequences, roughly 50% found once. Their antigen targets remain unknown. The sample consisted of blood. These receptors all stem from a girl between 5 and 17 years old with multiple sclerosis.

This clonotype appeared a few times. The chain couples TRBV25-1 to TRBJ1-2, with a possible D match to TRBD1 (5 bases). This CDR3 spans 17 amino acids. Trimming removed 4 bases at V and 4 bases at J, with 22 bases between. Per germline, CDR1 MGHDK and CDR2 SYGVNS. The CDR3 reads CASSGLTGTRFPYGYTF. Written as DNA, the CDR3 is TGTGCCAGCAGTGGGTTGACCGGGACCCGATTTCCCTATGGCTACACCTTC.

This clonotype occurred a few times. The chain has TRBV5-1 and TRBJ1-1; D is unclear. The germline V gene has CDR1 SGHRS and CDR2 YFSETQ. The CDR3 is made up of 15 amino acids. The ends were cut back, 1 base at V and 1 base at J, with 11 bases in the middle. CDR3 DNA: TGCGCCAGCAGCTTGATCGGGCGCTCGAACACTGAAGCTTTCTTT. Translating it yields CASSLIGRSNTEAFF.

The rearrangement links TRBV6-5 to TRBJ2-3, with 9 bases that match TRBD1. Trimming cost V 7 bases and J 2 bases; bases outside gene matches: 7. The CDR3 consists of 15 residues. Germline CDR1 reads MNHEY; CDR2 reads SVGAGI. The CDR3: CASIPGQGITDTQYF. CDR3 nucleotide sequence: TGTGCCAGCATCCCTGGACAGGGGATCACAGATACGCAGTATTTT.

This clonotype has a handful of counts. This rearrangement joins TRBV9 to TRBJ2-1; 12 nucleotides agree with TRBD2. V dropped 0 bases and J dropped 5; count of bases not matched to a gene: 6. The germline gives CDR1 SGDLS, CDR2 YYNGEE. This CDR3 is built from 17 residues. The CDR3 reads CASSVVPSGGVDNEQFF. In DNA, the CDR3 is TGTGCCAGCAGCGTAGTTCCTAGCGGGGGGGTAGACAATGAGCAGTTCTTC.

The V gene is TRBV6-1, the J gene TRBJ2-1; D may be TRBD2 (5 bases). V was shortened by 6 bases and J by 4 bases, with 22 bases between the two germline ends. There are 17 residues in the CDR3. Germline CDR1 MNHNS, CDR2 SASEGT. The CDR3 sequence: CASRASGGRGGYNEQFF. The DNA of the CDR3 is TGTGCCAGCAGGGCCTCTGGAGGTCGGGGTGGGTACAATGAGCAGTTCTTC.

The chain employs TRBV15 and TRBJ1-5; D unclear. V was shortened by 0 bases and J by 6 bases, with 6 bases between the two germline ends. Germline V gene lookup returns CDR1 LNHNV and CDR2 YYDKDF (reference sequence). The CDR3 is made up of 13 amino acids. This CDR3 is CATSRDQRQPQHF. Written as DNA, the CDR3 is TGTGCCACCAGCAGAGACCAGCGTCAGCCCCAGCATTTT.

CDR3 DNA sequence: TGTGCCAGCAGCCCGACCGCCTTAGCGGGGGGGGCCTACAATGAGCAGTTCTTC. Its protein is CASSPTALAGGAYNEQFF. V usage is TRBV4-2 and J usage is TRBJ2-1, with TRBD2 matching 11 bases. This CDR3 is built from 18 residues. Losses at the gene ends were 4 bases for V and 2 bases for J; bases not matched to a gene: 10. Germline assignment: CDR1 LGHNA and CDR2 YNFKEQ.

The rearrangement joins TRBV24-1 to TRBJ2-4, with 10 bases aligning to TRBD1. The end of the DNA aligns better with TRBJ2-7, so the J call may be wrong. This CDR3 region has 16 residues. Germline lookup yields CDR1 KGHDR and CDR2 SFDVKD. The CDR3 DNA reads as TGTGCCACCAGTGATGGGGACAGGGGACCTCTCTACGAGCAGTACTTC. Encoded protein: CATSDGDRGPLYEQYF.

The rearrangement links TRBV4-1 to TRBJ2-1, with 10 bases that match TRBD1. The germline gives CDR1 MGHRA, CDR2 YSYEKL. V shed 3 bases and J 5 bases; nucleotides not matched to a gene: 10. The CDR3 spans 17 residues. The CDR3 DNA sequence: TGCGCCAGCAGCCATTACTACGGGACAGGGGCACACAATGAGCAGTTCTTC. Translating it yields CASSHYYGTGAHNEQFF.

This chain uses TRBV3-1 with TRBJ2-3; D may be TRBD2 (7 bases). CDR3 length: 16 residues. CDR1 is LGHDT, CDR2 YNNKEL, per germline (reference sequence). V lost 5 bases and J lost 3, with 18 bases in between. The CDR3 region is CASSFRGGLKTDTQYF. As DNA, the CDR3 is TGTGCCAGCAGCTTCCGCGGGGGCCTTAAGACAGATACGCAGTATTTT.

The chain joins TRBV7-2 to TRBJ1-1; D perhaps matches TRBD1 (5 bases). The CDR3 length is 14 residues. CDR1 and CDR2 (germline): SGHTA, FQGNSA. V lost 5 bases, J lost 6 bases, and 16 bases lay in between. CDR3 coding DNA: TGTGCCAGCAGCCTTCGACAGCAGCTCCCTGAAGCTTTCTTT. The encoded protein is CASSLRQQLPEAFF.

The V gene is TRBV14, the J gene TRBJ1-2; D call uncertain. The CDR3 length is 14 residues. The germline V gene encodes CDR1 SGHDN and CDR2 FVKESK. The ends were cut back, 2 bases at V and 4 bases at J, with 11 bases in the middle. CDR3 nucleotide sequence: TGTGCCAGCAGCCAAAATCGGCCAGCCTATGGCTACACCTTC. It translates to CASSQNRPAYGYTF.

The chain has TRBV5-1 and TRBJ2-5; TRBD1 might be the D (5 bases). Germline V gene sequence: CDR1 SGHRS, CDR2 YFSETQ. The CDR3 extends over 15 amino acids. Trimming took off 2 bases at V and 11 bases at J, with 22 bases between the two ends. CDR3 sequence reads: CASSFQNRQFYEQYF. As DNA, the CDR3 is TGCGCCAGCAGCTTCCAGAACAGGCAGTTCTATGAGCAGTACTTC.

Of note for this clonotype: One junction end disagrees with the germline gene, perhaps due to a read error. The rearrangement joins TRBV5-8 to TRBJ2-1, with D possibly matching TRBD2 (6 bases). From germline, CDR1 is SGHTS and CDR2 YDEGEE. The CDR3 runs 14 residues. Here the CDR3 DNA reads TGTGCCAGCAGCTTGGGGCTAGCGCTAGATGAACAGTTCTTC. This gives the protein CASSLGLALDEQFF.

A word on this clonotype: A much larger clonotype is one base distant, so this may be a read error. This chain joins TRBV6-4 and TRBJ2-4, with D possibly TRBD1 on 5 matching bases. The end of the DNA aligns better with TRBJ2-7, so the J call may be wrong. This CDR3 contains 15 residues. Per the germline V gene, CDR1 is MRHNA and CDR2 is SNTAGT. The DNA for the CDR3 is TGTACCAGCAGTCACGAGGAAGGGGTAATCGACGAGCAGTACTTC. Translation gives CTSSHEEGVIDEQYF.

The chain couples TRBV10-3 to TRBJ2-7, with 8 bases matching TRBD1. The J call is uncertain, as TRBJ2-5 better fits the DNA end. The CDR3 is made up of 13 amino acids. Germline V CDR1 and CDR2: ENHRY, SYGVKD. The CDR3 region has the DNA TGTGCCATCAAGGGCAGGGGGCAGGAGACCCAGTACTTC. As protein: CAIKGRGQETQYF.

V and J are TRBV20-1 and TRBJ2-5, with D possibly being TRBD2 (6 bases). The CDR3 runs to 13 residues. The V and J ends lost 3 bases and 5 bases respectively, with 13 bases between them. Germline CDR1 DFQATT, CDR2 SNEGSKA (reference sequence). The CDR3 DNA reads TGCAGTGCTAGGGGACCGGCGGGGGAGACCCAGTACTTC. As protein: CSARGPAGETQYF.

The rearrangement joins TRBV5-1 to TRBJ2-7; the D call may be TRBD1 or TRBD2 (5 bases each). V dropped 0 bases and J dropped 2 bases, with 15 bases sitting between them. This CDR3 is 16 amino acids long. The germline CDR1 and CDR2 sequences are SGHRS and YFSETQ. This chain's CDR3 is CASSLGGAGKPYEQYF. The CDR3 coding sequence is TGCGCCAGCAGCTTGGGAGGGGCAGGGAAGCCCTACGAGCAGTACTTC. The variable domain in full, completed from reference TRBV5-1 and TRBJ2-7, reads KAGVTQTPRYLIKTRGQQVTLSCSPISGHRSVSWYQQTPGQGLQFLFEYFSETQRNKGNFPGRFSGRQFSNSRSEMNVSTLELGDSALYLCASSLGGAGKPYEQYFGPGTRLTVT.

The gene calls are TRBV7-6 and TRBJ2-3, with 9 nucleotides matching TRBD2. Germline lookup yields CDR1 SGHVS and CDR2 FNYEAQ. This CDR3 has 16 amino acids. V was clipped by 3 bases and J by 0 bases; unmatched bases: 4. In DNA, the CDR3 is TGTGCCAGCAGCTTCTGGACTAGCGATAGCACAGATACGCAGTATTTT. Amino acid sequence: CASSFWTSDSTDTQYF. The full variable domain, with the rest looked up from reference TRBV7-6 and TRBJ2-3, is GAGVSQSPRYKVTKRGQDVALRCDPISGHVSLYWYRQALGQGPEFLTYFNYEAQQDKSGLPNDRFSAERPEGSISTLTIQRTEQRDSAMYRCASSFWTSDSTDTQYFGPGTRLTVL.

The V and J genes are TRBV6-1 and TRBJ2-3; D gene ambiguous. Looked up from germline, CDR1 is MNHNS and CDR2 is SASEGT. The ends were cut back, 6 bases at V and 0 bases at J, with 10 bases in the middle. The CDR3 length is 14 residues. The CDR3 sequence: CASSPRSSTDTQYF. The CDR3 DNA follows: TGTGCCAGCAGCCCCCGGAGCAGCACAGATACGCAGTATTTT.

This chain connects TRBV7-8 to TRBJ2-4; 10 nucleotides match TRBD2. The DNA end lines up better with TRBJ2-5; the J call may be wrong. CDR1 SGHVS and CDR2 FQNEAQ come from the germline V gene. The CDR3 runs 17 residues. In DNA form, the CDR3 reads TGTGCCAGCAGCCCAACGTCTGGACTAGCGGCTCAAGAGACCCAGTACTTC. Protein sequence: CASSPTSGLAAQETQYF.

The chain couples TRBV20-1 to TRBJ2-1; 12 bases line up with TRBD2. Germline CDR1 DFQATT, CDR2 SNEGSKA (reference sequence). This CDR3 is 15 amino acids long. The V gene end was trimmed by 2 bases and the J gene end by 9 bases; junction bases not matched to a gene: 8. CDR3 bases: TGCAGTGCTAGACCTAGCGGGAGGGCCTTCGGTGAGCAGTTCTTC. Protein sequence: CSARPSGRAFGEQFF.

The genes are TRBV7-3 and TRBJ2-1, with D perhaps matching TRBD2 (7 bases). The V end was cut by 5 bases, the J end by 6 bases, with 14 bases between. The CDR3 loop spans 14 amino acids. CDR1 and CDR2 from the germline V gene are SGHTA and FQGTGA. CDR3 sequence: CASSPGGGGNEQFF. The CDR3 DNA is TGTGCCAGCAGCCCCGGGGGAGGGGGCAATGAGCAGTTCTTC.

There are a few counts of this clonotype. The chain is built from TRBV4-2 and TRBJ2-5; tentatively, D is TRBD1 or TRBD2 (5 bases each). The CDR3 consists of 14 residues. The V end lost 0 bases, the J end lost 2 bases, and 7 bases lay between the germline ends. CDR1 and CDR2 from the germline V gene are LGHNA and YNFKEQ. In DNA form, the CDR3 reads TGTGCCAGCAGCCAAGAGTGGGGGCAAGAGACCCAGTACTTC. Its protein is CASSQEWGQETQYF.

The V and J genes are TRBV27 and TRBJ2-5; D is uncertain. The CDR3 has 13 residues. V was shortened by 5 bases and J by 1 base, with 8 bases between the two germline ends. The germline gives CDR1 MNHEY, CDR2 SMNVEV (reference sequence). CDR3 DNA sequence: TGTGCCAGCAGTCTTCTAACCCAAGAGACCCAGTACTTC. Its protein product is CASSLLTQETQYF.

This clonotype has only a few counts. The chain carries TRBV20-1 and TRBJ2-7, with D possibly being TRBD1 or TRBD2 (5 bases each). The V gene's germline CDR1 is DFQATT and CDR2 SNEGSKA (reference sequence). Trimming took 6 bases from V and 2 from J, leaving 14 bases between them. This CDR3 region has 13 residues. CDR3 coding DNA: TGCAGTGCGCAGGCTTCGGGGCCCTACGAGCAGTACTTC. Translation gives CSAQASGPYEQYF.

This clonotype was counted between two and nine times. This chain joins TRBV4-1 and TRBJ1-4; 10 bases are a match to TRBD1. Germline assignment: CDR1 MGHRA and CDR2 YSYEKL. The CDR3 runs to 16 residues. V lost 2 bases to trimming and J lost 4 bases; unmatched junction nucleotides: 4. CDR3 amino acids: CASSQSGQGSNEKLFF. The CDR3 DNA follows: TGCGCCAGCAGCCAATCGGGACAGGGGAGTAATGAAAAACTGTTTTTT.

The CDR3 loop is CASSLASQGSYEQYF. CDR3 nucleotide sequence: TGTGCCAGCAGCTTAGCGTCACAGGGCTCCTACGAGCAGTACTTC. The J gene is TRBJ2-5, the V gene TRBV7-6; D is possibly TRBD1 (6 bases). The DNA end favors TRBJ2-7, so the J call may be wrong. The CDR3 covers 15 residues. Germline values: CDR1 SGHVS, CDR2 FNYEAQ.

This clonotype was counted between two and nine times. The gene calls are TRBV4-1 and TRBJ2-4, with 14 bases matching TRBD2. The CDR3 extends over 16 amino acids. The junction had 8 bases not matched to a gene; V was cut back by 0 bases and J by 13 bases. Per the germline V gene, CDR1 is MGHRA and CDR2 is YSYEKL. CDR3 nucleotides: TGCGCCAGCAGCCAAGAAGGACTAGCGGGAGGTAGTGAGCAGTACTTC. It encodes CASSQEGLAGGSEQYF.